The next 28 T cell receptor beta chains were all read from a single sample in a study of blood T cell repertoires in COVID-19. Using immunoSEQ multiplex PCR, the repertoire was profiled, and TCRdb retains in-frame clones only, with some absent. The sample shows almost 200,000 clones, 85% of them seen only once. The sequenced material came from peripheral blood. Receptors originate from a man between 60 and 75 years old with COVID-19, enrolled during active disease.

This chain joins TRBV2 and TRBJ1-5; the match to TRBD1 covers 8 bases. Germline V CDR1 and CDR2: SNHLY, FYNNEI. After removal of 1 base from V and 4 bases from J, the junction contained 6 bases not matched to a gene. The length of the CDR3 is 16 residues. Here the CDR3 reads CASSEDVDRANQPQHF. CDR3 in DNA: TGTGCCAGCAGTGAAGACGTGGACAGGGCTAATCAGCCCCAGCATTTT.

This chain's CDR3 is CASSHPAGGAGGTTDTQYF. The CDR3 DNA reads TGCGCCAGCAGCCACCCGGCGGGGGGCGCAGGTGGGACCACAGATACGCAGTATTTT. The chain couples TRBV4-1 to TRBJ2-3, with TRBD2 identical over 8 bases. The V and J ends lost 3 bases and 2 bases, in that order; junction bases with no gene match: 16. Germline CDR1 MGHRA, CDR2 YSYEKL. This CDR3 spans 19 amino acids.

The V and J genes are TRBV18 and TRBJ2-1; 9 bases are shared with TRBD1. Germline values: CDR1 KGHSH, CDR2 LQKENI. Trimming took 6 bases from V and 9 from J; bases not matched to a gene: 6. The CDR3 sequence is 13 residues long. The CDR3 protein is CASSRDRETEQFF. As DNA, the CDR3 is TGTGCCAGCTCGAGGGACAGGGAGACTGAGCAGTTCTTC.

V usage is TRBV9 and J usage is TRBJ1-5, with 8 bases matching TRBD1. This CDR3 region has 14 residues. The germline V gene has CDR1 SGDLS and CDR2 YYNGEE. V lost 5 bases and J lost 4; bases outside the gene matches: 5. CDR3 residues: CASSQGARNQPQHF. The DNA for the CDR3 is TGTGCCAGCAGTCAGGGGGCGAGGAATCAGCCCCAGCATTTT.

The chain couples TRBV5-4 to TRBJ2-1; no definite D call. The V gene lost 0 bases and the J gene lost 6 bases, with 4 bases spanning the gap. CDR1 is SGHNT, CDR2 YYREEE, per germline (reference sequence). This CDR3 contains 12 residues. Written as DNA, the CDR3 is TGTGCCAGCAGCTTGGCCGGCAATGAGCAGTTCTTC. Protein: CASSLAGNEQFF.

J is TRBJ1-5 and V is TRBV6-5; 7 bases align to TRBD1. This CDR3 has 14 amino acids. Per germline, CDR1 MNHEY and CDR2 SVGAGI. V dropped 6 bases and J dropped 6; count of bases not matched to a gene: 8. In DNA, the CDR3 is TGTGCCAGCAGCGACAGGGTTGCTAGTCAGCCCCAGCATTTT. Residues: CASSDRVASQPQHF.

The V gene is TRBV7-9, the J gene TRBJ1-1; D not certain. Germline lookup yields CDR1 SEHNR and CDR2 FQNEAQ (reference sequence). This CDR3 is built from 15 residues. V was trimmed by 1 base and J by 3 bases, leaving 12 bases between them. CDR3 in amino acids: CASSLGPLSDTEAFF. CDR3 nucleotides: TGTGCCAGCAGCTTAGGGCCATTAAGCGACACTGAAGCTTTCTTT.

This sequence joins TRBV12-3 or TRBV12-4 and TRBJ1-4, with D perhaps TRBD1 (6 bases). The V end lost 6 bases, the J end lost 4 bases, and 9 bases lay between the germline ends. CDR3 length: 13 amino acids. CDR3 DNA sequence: TGTGCCAGCAGCCGGACAGTTAATGAAAAACTGTTTTTT. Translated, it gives CASSRTVNEKLFF.

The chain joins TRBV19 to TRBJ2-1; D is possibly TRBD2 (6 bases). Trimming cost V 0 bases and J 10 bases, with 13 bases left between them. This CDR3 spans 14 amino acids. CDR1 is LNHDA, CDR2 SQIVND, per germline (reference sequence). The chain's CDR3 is CASSIEGRGGEQFF. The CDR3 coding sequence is TGTGCCAGTAGTATAGAAGGGAGAGGAGGGGAGCAGTTCTTC.

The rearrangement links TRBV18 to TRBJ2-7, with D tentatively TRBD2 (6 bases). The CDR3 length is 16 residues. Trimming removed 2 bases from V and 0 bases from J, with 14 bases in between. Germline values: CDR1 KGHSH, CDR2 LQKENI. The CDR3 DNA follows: TGTGCCAGCTCACCAGTTGATACGGGAGTCTCCTACGAGCAGTACTTC. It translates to CASSPVDTGVSYEQYF.

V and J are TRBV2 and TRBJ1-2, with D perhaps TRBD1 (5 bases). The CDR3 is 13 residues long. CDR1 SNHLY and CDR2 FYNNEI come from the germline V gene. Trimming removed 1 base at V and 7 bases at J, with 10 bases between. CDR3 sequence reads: CASSEERGAGYTF. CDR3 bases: TGTGCCAGCAGTGAAGAGCGTGGGGCTGGCTACACCTTC.

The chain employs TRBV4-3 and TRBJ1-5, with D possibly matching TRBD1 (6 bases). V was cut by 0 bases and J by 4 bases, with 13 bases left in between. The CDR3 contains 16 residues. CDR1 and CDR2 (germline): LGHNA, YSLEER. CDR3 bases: TGCGCCAGCAGCCAAGAGGCAGGGCAGGGGAATCAGCCCCAGCATTTT. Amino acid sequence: CASSQEAGQGNQPQHF.

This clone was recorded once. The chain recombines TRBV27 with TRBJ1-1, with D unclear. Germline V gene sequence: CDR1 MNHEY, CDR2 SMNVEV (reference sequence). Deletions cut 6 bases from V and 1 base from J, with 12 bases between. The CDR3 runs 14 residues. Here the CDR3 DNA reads TGTGCCAGCAGCTCCTACTCCGGGAACACTGAAGCTTTCTTT. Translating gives CASSSYSGNTEAFF.

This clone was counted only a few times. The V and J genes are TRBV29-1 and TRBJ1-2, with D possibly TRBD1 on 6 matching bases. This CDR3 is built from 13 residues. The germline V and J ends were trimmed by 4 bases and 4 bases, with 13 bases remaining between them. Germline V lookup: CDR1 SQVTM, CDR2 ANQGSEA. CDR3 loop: CSVGQGLGYGYTF. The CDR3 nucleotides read TGCAGCGTTGGGCAGGGGCTAGGCTATGGCTACACCTTC.

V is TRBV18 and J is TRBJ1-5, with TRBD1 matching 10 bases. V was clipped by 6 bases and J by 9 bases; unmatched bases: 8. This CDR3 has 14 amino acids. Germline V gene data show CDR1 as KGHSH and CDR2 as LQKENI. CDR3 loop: CASSDRGAYWPQHF. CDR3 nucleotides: TGTGCCAGCTCGGACAGGGGGGCCTATTGGCCCCAGCATTTT.

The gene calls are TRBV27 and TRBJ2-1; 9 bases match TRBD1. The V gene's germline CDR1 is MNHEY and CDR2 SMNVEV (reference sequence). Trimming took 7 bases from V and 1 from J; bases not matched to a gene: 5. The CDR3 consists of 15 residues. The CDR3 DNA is TGTGCCAGCAAAGCGGACAGGGGATCCTACAATGAGCAGTTCTTC. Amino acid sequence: CASKADRGSYNEQFF.

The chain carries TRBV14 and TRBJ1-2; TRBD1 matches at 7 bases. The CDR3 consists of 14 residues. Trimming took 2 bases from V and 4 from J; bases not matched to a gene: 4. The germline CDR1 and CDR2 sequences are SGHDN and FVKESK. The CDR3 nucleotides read TGTGCCAGCAGCCAAATGACAGGGCCCTATGGCTACACCTTC. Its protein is CASSQMTGPYGYTF.

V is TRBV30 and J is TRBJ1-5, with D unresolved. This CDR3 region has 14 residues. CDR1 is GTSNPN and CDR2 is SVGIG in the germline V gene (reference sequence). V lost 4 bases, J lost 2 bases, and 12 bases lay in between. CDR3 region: CAWTDLRGNQPQHF. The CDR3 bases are TGTGCCTGGACTGACCTCCGGGGCAATCAGCCCCAGCATTTT.

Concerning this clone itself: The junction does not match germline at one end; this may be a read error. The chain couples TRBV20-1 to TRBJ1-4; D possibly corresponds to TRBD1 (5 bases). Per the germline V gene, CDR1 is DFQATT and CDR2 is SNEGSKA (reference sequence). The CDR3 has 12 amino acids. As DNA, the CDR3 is TGCAGTCCTAGTGCAAGGGGTGAAAAACTGTTTTTT. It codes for CSPSARGEKLFF.

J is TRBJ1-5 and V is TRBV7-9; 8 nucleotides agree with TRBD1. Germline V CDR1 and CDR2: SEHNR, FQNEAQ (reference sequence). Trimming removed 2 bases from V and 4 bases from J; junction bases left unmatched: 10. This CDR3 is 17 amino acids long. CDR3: CASSLPTRTGINQPQHF. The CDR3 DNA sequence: TGTGCCAGCAGCTTACCCACTAGGACAGGGATAAATCAGCCCCAGCATTTT.

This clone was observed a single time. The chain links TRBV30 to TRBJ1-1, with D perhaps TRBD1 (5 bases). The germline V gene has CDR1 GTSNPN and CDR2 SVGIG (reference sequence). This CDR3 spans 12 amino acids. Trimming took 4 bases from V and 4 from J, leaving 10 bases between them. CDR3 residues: CAWIGGSTEAFF. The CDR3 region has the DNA TGTGCCTGGATTGGGGGGTCCACTGAAGCTTTCTTT.

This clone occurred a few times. CDR3 loop: CAISSAGDPGRQQYF. CDR3 coding DNA: TGTGCCATCAGCTCCGCCGGAGACCCGGGGAGACAGCAGTACTTC. V is TRBV10-3 and J is TRBJ2-7; possible D gene TRBD2, 5 bases. V gave up 6 bases and J gave up 8 bases, with 23 bases separating them. Looked up from germline, CDR1 is ENHRY and CDR2 is SYGVKD. The CDR3 loop spans 15 amino acids.

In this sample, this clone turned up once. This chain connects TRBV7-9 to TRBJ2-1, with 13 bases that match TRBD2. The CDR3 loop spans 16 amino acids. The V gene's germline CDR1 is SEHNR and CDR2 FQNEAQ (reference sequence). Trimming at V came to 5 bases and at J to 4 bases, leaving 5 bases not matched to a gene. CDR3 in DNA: TGTGCCAGCAGCATGAAGGGACTAGCGGGATACAATGAGCAGTTCTTC. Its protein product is CASSMKGLAGYNEQFF.

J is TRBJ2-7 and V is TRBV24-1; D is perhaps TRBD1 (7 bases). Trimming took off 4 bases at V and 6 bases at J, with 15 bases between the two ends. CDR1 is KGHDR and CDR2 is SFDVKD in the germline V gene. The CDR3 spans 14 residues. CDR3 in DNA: TGTGCCACCAGTGACGGAGGCCAGGGGGGCGAGCAGTACTTC. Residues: CATSDGGQGGEQYF.

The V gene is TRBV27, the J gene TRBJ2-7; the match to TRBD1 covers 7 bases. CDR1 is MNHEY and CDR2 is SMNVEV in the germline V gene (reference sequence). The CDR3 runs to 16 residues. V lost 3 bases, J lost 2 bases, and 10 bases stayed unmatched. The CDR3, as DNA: TGTGCCAGCAGTTTCACGAGAGGGGGCGGCACCTACGAGCAGTACTTC. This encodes CASSFTRGGGTYEQYF.

In nucleotides, the CDR3 is TGCGCCAGCAGCTTGGACGGAGTAGGAAACATTCAGTACTTC. Protein product: CASSLDGVGNIQYF. This chain connects TRBV5-1 to TRBJ2-4; D gene unclear. The CDR3 length is 14 residues. The germline V gene encodes CDR1 SGHRS and CDR2 YFSETQ. V lost 0 bases to trimming and J lost 6 bases, with 10 bases between them.

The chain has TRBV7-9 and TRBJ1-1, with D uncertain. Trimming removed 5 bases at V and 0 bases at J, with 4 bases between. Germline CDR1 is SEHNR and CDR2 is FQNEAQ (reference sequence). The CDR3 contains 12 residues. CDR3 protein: CASSRVNTEAFF. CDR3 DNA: TGTGCCAGCAGCCGGGTGAACACTGAAGCTTTCTTT.

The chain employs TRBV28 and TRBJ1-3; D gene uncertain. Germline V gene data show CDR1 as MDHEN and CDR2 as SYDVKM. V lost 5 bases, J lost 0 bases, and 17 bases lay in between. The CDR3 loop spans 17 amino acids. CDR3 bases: TGTGCCAGCAGTCCTGGCGGATCGCTGAACTCTGGAAACACCATATATTTT. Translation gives CASSPGGSLNSGNTIYF.